This T cell receptor beta chain is from a study of blood T cells in healthy people across ages. Study outcomes and limitations: Per million T cells, TCR beta diversity dropped roughly linearly as age increased.

The table lists this clonotype with a count of one. Its antigen is still unknown. The second PCR ran about 6 to 12 cycles with a sample-barcoded 5' primer and J-beta primers. TCRdb reanalysed the 5' RACE reads using MiXCR and keeps one entry per CDR3 protein. The sample yields about 1,800,000 distinct CDR3 sequences, over 25% seen once. CDR3 length equals 13 residues. Germline CDR1 DFQATT, CDR2 SNEGSKA (reference sequence). Unmatched junction bases numbered 5, after V lost 6 bases and J lost 5 bases. The rearrangement uses TRBV20-1 and TRBJ2-1; 9 bases match TRBD1. The sample comprised blood. The sequence was collected from a woman aged 25 to 39 in good health. The CDR3 here is CSAPNRGHNEQFF. CDR3 nucleotide sequence: TGCAGTGCGCCGAACAGGGGGCACAATGAGCAGTTCTTC.